The 18 T cell receptor beta chains below all came from one sample that was sequenced in a study of cytomegalovirus exposure and HLA in healthy donors. Assay: immunoSEQ multiplex PCR; the TCRdb copy retains only in-frame clones and omits some. Seen here are approximately 90,000 clones, around 96% observed once, and the top ten hold around 0.78%. The sequenced sample consisted of PBMCs. These receptors were taken from a man between 18 and 29 years old in good health and CMV-seronegative.

V and J are TRBV28 and TRBJ2-7, with TRBD2 matching 11 bases. CDR3 length equals 15 residues. V lost 4 bases and J lost 5; bases outside the gene matches: 7. The germline gives CDR1 MDHEN, CDR2 SYDVKM. For the CDR3, the DNA is TGTGCCAGCAGTTCCTTAGCGGGAGGGCGGGACGAGCAGTACTTC. The encoded protein is CASSSLAGGRDEQYF. Supplemented by reference TRBV28 and TRBJ2-7, the full variable domain reads DVKVTQSSRYLVKRTGEKVFLECVQDMDHENMFWYRQDPGLGLRLIYFSYDVKMKEKGDIPEGYSVSREKKERFSLILESASTNQTSMYLCASSSLAGGRDEQYFGPGTRLTVT.

The chain carries TRBV28 and TRBJ2-7; 9 nucleotides align to TRBD1. Germline CDR1 reads MDHEN; CDR2 reads SYDVKM. Trimming at V came to 2 bases and at J to 5 bases, leaving 10 bases not matched to a gene. This CDR3 region has 16 residues. The CDR3 nucleotides read TGTGCCAGCAGTTTAATAGTGGGACAGGGAATCCACGAGCAGTACTTC. Its translation is CASSLIVGQGIHEQYF.

The chain combines TRBV7-2 with TRBJ2-1; D is possibly TRBD2 (6 bases). Germline CDR1 reads SGHTA; CDR2 reads FQGNSA. Trimming shortened V by 1 base and J by 0 bases, and 7 bases separated the two germline ends. This CDR3 contains 15 residues. The chain's CDR3 is CASSLEGGSYNEQFF. CDR3 sequence (DNA): TGTGCCAGCAGCTTAGAGGGAGGCTCCTACAATGAGCAGTTCTTC.

This clone is a singleton in its sample. J is TRBJ1-1 and V is TRBV18, with 8 nucleotides matching TRBD1. This CDR3 comprises 15 residues. Germline V gene sequence: CDR1 KGHSH, CDR2 LQKENI. Germline trimming cut 4 bases from V and 2 bases from J; bases unmatched to any gene: 6. CDR3: CASSRSGTGNTEAFF. DNA of the CDR3: TGTGCCAGCTCACGCTCCGGGACAGGAAACACTGAAGCTTTCTTT.

The genes are TRBV27 and TRBJ1-4, with D possibly TRBD1 on 5 matching bases. This CDR3 has 14 amino acids. CDR1 is MNHEY and CDR2 is SMNVEV in the germline V gene (reference sequence). Trimming removed 2 bases at V and 7 bases at J, with 11 bases between. The CDR3 loop is CASSLQGKGEKLFF. CDR3 in DNA: TGTGCCAGCAGTTTACAGGGAAAGGGTGAAAAACTGTTTTTT.

This chain joins TRBV29-1 and TRBJ2-7, with a possible D match to TRBD1 (6 bases). This CDR3 contains 12 residues. The germline V gene has CDR1 SQVTM and CDR2 ANQGSEA. Trimming took 4 bases from V and 0 from J, leaving 7 bases between them. The CDR3 spells CSVGQASYEQYF. CDR3 in DNA: TGCAGCGTTGGACAGGCCTCCTACGAGCAGTACTTC.

This clone was detected a few times. The chain couples TRBV2 to TRBJ1-1; TRBD1 might be the D (6 bases). Germline assignment: CDR1 SNHLY and CDR2 FYNNEI. The V end was cut by 10 bases, the J end by 1 base, with 16 bases between. This CDR3 is built from 14 residues. In DNA, the CDR3 is TGTGCCACCAACCGGGACACTCAGAACACTGAAGCTTTCTTT. Its protein product is CATNRDTQNTEAFF.

This rearrangement joins TRBV9 to TRBJ2-1; 9 positions agree with TRBD2. In germline, CDR1 is SGDLS, CDR2 YYNGEE. The CDR3 is 16 residues long. V lost 0 bases, J lost 3 bases, and 4 bases stayed unmatched. CDR3 protein: CASSVEPAGGYNEQFF. CDR3 DNA sequence: TGTGCCAGCAGCGTAGAGCCAGCGGGAGGCTACAATGAGCAGTTCTTC.

The rearrangement links TRBV19 to TRBJ2-3; 10 bases agree with TRBD1. The length of the CDR3 is 16 residues. Germline assignment: CDR1 LNHDA and CDR2 SQIVND (reference sequence). The junction had 5 bases not matched to a gene; V was cut back by 1 base and J by 4 bases. Written as DNA, the CDR3 is TGTGCCAGTAGTATAGCCCGACAGGGGGCTGCAGATACGCAGTATTTT. Protein product: CASSIARQGAADTQYF.

This chain joins TRBV10-3 and TRBJ1-1; unclear D gene. Germline V gene data show CDR1 as ENHRY and CDR2 as SYGVKD. The CDR3 extends over 15 amino acids. V shed 6 bases and J shed 0 bases, with 14 bases lying between them. The CDR3, as DNA: TGTGCCATCAGCAGACTGACCGAGATGAACACTGAAGCTTTCTTT. Translation: CAISRLTEMNTEAFF.

This clone has a single count. The chain recombines TRBV2 with TRBJ2-3; 8 bases fit TRBD1. The V segment lost 7 bases and the J segment 1 base; nucleotides outside the gene matches: 4. The CDR3 is made up of 14 amino acids. Germline CDR1 SNHLY, CDR2 FYNNEI. The CDR3 nucleotides are TGTGCCAGCACAGGGGGCGTCGGCACAGATACGCAGTATTTT. The encoded protein is CASTGGVGTDTQYF.

This chain links TRBV7-2 with TRBJ2-5, with D perhaps matching TRBD1 (5 bases). The length of the CDR3 is 15 residues. The germline V gene has CDR1 SGHTA and CDR2 FQGNSA. V was trimmed by 4 bases and J by 4 bases, leaving 16 bases between them. CDR3 loop: CASSSFQGTSETQYF. The CDR3 DNA reads TGTGCCAGCAGCTCTTTTCAGGGTACTTCAGAGACCCAGTACTTC.

V gene TRBV27 combines with J gene TRBJ1-5; the match to TRBD1 covers 9 bases. In germline, CDR1 is MNHEY, CDR2 SMNVEV (reference sequence). After removal of 0 bases from V and 0 bases from J, the junction contained 3 bases not matched to a gene. The CDR3 extends over 17 amino acids. CDR3 sequence (DNA): TGTGCCAGCAGTTTATCGGGGGACAGGGCTAGCAATCAGCCCCAGCATTTT. Encoded protein: CASSLSGDRASNQPQHF.

The chain has TRBV6-6 and TRBJ1-2, with TRBD1 identical over 8 bases. This CDR3 has 15 residues. After removal of 2 bases from V and 4 bases from J, the junction contained 6 bases not matched to a gene. CDR1 and CDR2 from the germline V gene are MNHNY and SVGAGI (reference sequence). As DNA, the CDR3 is TGTGCCAGCAGTTACCCCCAGGACAGGGCCTATGGCTACACCTTC. Protein product: CASSYPQDRAYGYTF.

The rearrangement links TRBV11-2 to TRBJ2-6; D may be TRBD1 (6 bases). Germline CDR1 is SGHAT and CDR2 is FQNNGV. Trimming shortened V by 5 bases and J by 0 bases, and 8 bases separated the two germline ends. The CDR3 covers 15 residues. CDR3 in amino acids: CASSQGGSGANVLTF. CDR3 DNA sequence: TGTGCCAGCAGCCAAGGGGGCTCTGGGGCCAACGTCCTGACTTTC.

The chain combines TRBV9 with TRBJ2-7, with D possibly TRBD1 on 5 matching bases. The CDR3 covers 15 residues. The germline V gene has CDR1 SGDLS and CDR2 YYNGEE. The V end lost 2 bases, the J end lost 2 bases, and 14 bases lay between the germline ends. The CDR3 DNA reads TGTGCCAGCAGCGTCTTTGCAGGGCCAACCTACGAGCAGTACTTC. This sequence encodes CASSVFAGPTYEQYF.

This chain uses TRBV28 with TRBJ1-5; TRBD1 is a possible D gene (5 bases). The CDR3 sequence is 14 residues long. Germline CDR1 reads MDHEN; CDR2 reads SYDVKM. Trimming stripped 4 bases from V and 5 bases from J, with 12 bases between. CDR3 nucleotide sequence: TGTGCCAGCAGTTCCCGCGGGGGATATCAGCCCCAGCATTTT. It translates to CASSSRGGYQPQHF.

The V gene is TRBV27, the J gene TRBJ2-7, with D tentatively TRBD1 (5 bases). This CDR3 contains 15 residues. The V end was cut by 2 bases, the J end by 4 bases, with 15 bases between. Germline lookup yields CDR1 MNHEY and CDR2 SMNVEV (reference sequence). The CDR3 region has the DNA TGTGCCAGCAGTTTACAGGGTGACTCTTTTTACGAGCAGTACTTC. Protein product: CASSLQGDSFYEQYF.